These 13 T cell receptor beta chains were sequenced from one sample in a study of Ad26.COV2.S vaccination and SARS-CoV-2 variants (dated by TCRdb to 2020 to 2023). What this sample's treatment or condition label stands for: roughly 20 received Ad26.COV2.S at low or high dose, single or two shots; 5 received placebo; per-sample allocation not given. Repertoires of vaccine and placebo recipients were sequenced from samples collected on day 63 after the first injection. Preparation of the library involved the immunoSEQ multiplex PCR assay. Drawn from immuneACCESS, this table holds only the in-frame rearrangements with V and J called that TCRdb kept. Clones are partly lost; checked studies trace under half to an unresolved V gene and leave the rest unexplained. The sample data list around 300,000 clones, and about 88% of these were observed just once. Jointly, the top ten make up approximately 5.9% of the sample.

The sample consisted of peripheral blood, taken in a trial of Ad26.COV2.S vaccine versus placebo. The receptors were gathered from a person between 18 and 59 years old who received the Ad26.COV2.S COVID-19 vaccine or a placebo.

The chain is built from TRBV4-2 and TRBJ1-2; D is ambiguous. Per the germline V gene, CDR1 is LGHNA and CDR2 is YNFKEQ. The V and J ends lost 1 base and 4 bases respectively, with 7 bases between them. The length of the CDR3 is 13 residues. The CDR3 nucleotides are TGTGCCAGCAGCCAAGTCACCGGCTATGGCTACACCTTC. It specifies CASSQVTGYGYTF.

The rearrangement uses TRBV21-1 and TRBJ2-7; the table's D call, TRBD1, has no DNA check behind it. TRBV21-1 is marked as a pseudogene. This CDR3 region has 17 residues. The CDR3 nucleotides read TGTGCCAGCAGCTCCTCCGGGTTCAGGAGCAGGGCCTACGAGCAGTACTTC. Translating it yields CASSSSGFRSRAYEQYF.

V is TRBV9 and J is TRBJ2-1; 8 bases map to TRBD2. The CDR3 length is 16 residues. V lost 0 bases, J lost 5 bases, and 7 bases stayed unmatched. Germline CDR1 and CDR2: SGDLS and YYNGEE. The CDR3 reads CASSVGASGYHNEQFF. The CDR3 bases are TGTGCCAGCAGCGTAGGGGCTAGCGGGTACCACAATGAGCAGTTCTTC.

The chain links TRBV24-1 to TRBJ2-7; weak D call: TRBD1 (6 bases). Looked up from germline, CDR1 is KGHDR and CDR2 is SFDVKD. V lost 7 bases to trimming and J lost 3 bases, with 9 bases between them. CDR3 length: 12 residues. This chain's CDR3 is CATRDSNYEQYF. CDR3 nucleotide sequence: TGTGCCACCAGGGACAGCAACTACGAGCAGTACTTC.

V is TRBV12-3 or TRBV12-4 and J is TRBJ2-1; D is uncertain. V lost 3 bases and J lost 7, with 4 bases in between. This CDR3 comprises 11 residues. Here the CDR3 DNA reads TGTGCCAGCAGTTTCCAAAATGAGCAGTTCTTC. Amino acids: CASSFQNEQFF.

The chain combines TRBV3-1 (or the pseudogene TRBV3-2) with TRBJ2-3; 8 nucleotides align to TRBD1. After removal of 0 bases from V and 2 bases from J, the junction contained 10 bases not matched to a gene. CDR1 and CDR2 (germline): LGHDT, YNNKEL (reference sequence). The CDR3 sequence is 18 residues long. The CDR3 sequence: CASSQDRFAGGVTDTQYF. CDR3 nucleotides: TGTGCCAGCAGCCAAGATCGGTTTGCAGGGGGCGTCACAGATACGCAGTATTTT.

The chain recombines TRBV5-1 with TRBJ2-7; TRBD1 agrees at 11 bases. The ends lost 4 bases at V and 2 bases at J; junction bases unmatched: 5. Germline CDR1 reads SGHRS; CDR2 reads YFSETQ. The CDR3 totals 15 residues. CDR3 DNA sequence: TGCGCCAGCAGCCAACCGGGACAGGGGGCCTACGAGCAGTACTTC. Translation: CASSQPGQGAYEQYF.

The rearrangement joins TRBV7-2 to TRBJ2-2; 8 nucleotides match TRBD1. Germline V gene data show CDR1 as SGHTA and CDR2 as FQGNSA. V shed 5 bases and J 4 bases; nucleotides not matched to a gene: 12. The CDR3 covers 17 residues. The CDR3 loop is CASSPDRGRSLTGELFF. The CDR3 nucleotides read TGTGCCAGCAGCCCCGACAGGGGTCGATCCCTCACCGGGGAGCTGTTTTTT.

This rearrangement joins TRBV19 to TRBJ1-1; D possibly corresponds to TRBD1 (6 bases). The CDR3 has 16 amino acids. The ends were cut back, 1 base at V and 0 bases at J, with 12 bases in the middle. From germline, CDR1 is LNHDA and CDR2 SQIVND (reference sequence). This chain's CDR3 is CASSIAGRQVNTEAFF. The CDR3 DNA sequence: TGTGCCAGTAGTATAGCCGGGCGACAGGTGAACACTGAAGCTTTCTTT. Based on the CDR3 plus reference TRBV19 and TRBJ1-1, the full variable domain is DGGITQSPKYLFRKEGQNVTLSCEQNLNHDAMYWYRQDPGQGLRLIYYSQIVNDFQKGDIAEGYSVSREKKESFPLTVTSAQKNPTAFYLCASSIAGRQVNTEAFFGQGTRLTVV.

This chain joins TRBV7-9 and TRBJ1-2; D not resolved. The V end lost 0 bases, the J end lost 5 bases, and 1 base lay between the germline ends. This CDR3 region has 11 residues. Germline V gene data show CDR1 as SEHNR and CDR2 as FQNEAQ (reference sequence). CDR3: CASSLAYGYTF. In DNA form, the CDR3 reads TGTGCCAGCAGCTTAGCATATGGCTACACCTTC.

The gene calls are TRBV5-1 and TRBJ1-1; TRBD1 aligns across 8 bases. CDR3 length: 14 amino acids. Trimming cost V 5 bases and J 3 bases; bases outside gene matches: 6. Germline CDR1 is SGHRS and CDR2 is YFSETQ. The CDR3 is CASRLLTGDTEAFF. CDR3 sequence (DNA): TGCGCCAGCAGACTGCTGACAGGGGACACTGAAGCTTTCTTT. Combining the CDR3 with reference TRBV5-1 and TRBJ1-1 gives the whole variable domain KAGVTQTPRYLIKTRGQQVTLSCSPISGHRSVSWYQQTPGQGLQFLFEYFSETQRNKGNFPGRFSGRQFSNSRSEMNVSTLELGDSALYLCASRLLTGDTEAFFGQGTRLTVV.

The chain is built from TRBV18 and TRBJ1-5, with D unresolved. This CDR3 region has 14 residues. With 1 base removed from V and 4 bases from J, the gap between germline ends came to 8 bases. Germline V gene sequence: CDR1 KGHSH, CDR2 LQKENI. CDR3 bases: TGTGCCAGCTCACCACAGGGCTGGAATCAGCCCCAGCATTTT. It specifies CASSPQGWNQPQHF.

CDR3 in DNA: TGTGCCAGCAGCTTAATTTCCAGGGGGACTGAAGCTTTCTTT. Its protein is CASSLISRGTEAFF. The chain links TRBV7-3 to TRBJ1-1; 7 bases are a match to TRBD1. V shed 1 base, J shed 5 bases, and the junction held 4 bases outside the gene matches. This CDR3 has 14 residues. Germline values: CDR1 SGHTA, CDR2 FQGTGA.